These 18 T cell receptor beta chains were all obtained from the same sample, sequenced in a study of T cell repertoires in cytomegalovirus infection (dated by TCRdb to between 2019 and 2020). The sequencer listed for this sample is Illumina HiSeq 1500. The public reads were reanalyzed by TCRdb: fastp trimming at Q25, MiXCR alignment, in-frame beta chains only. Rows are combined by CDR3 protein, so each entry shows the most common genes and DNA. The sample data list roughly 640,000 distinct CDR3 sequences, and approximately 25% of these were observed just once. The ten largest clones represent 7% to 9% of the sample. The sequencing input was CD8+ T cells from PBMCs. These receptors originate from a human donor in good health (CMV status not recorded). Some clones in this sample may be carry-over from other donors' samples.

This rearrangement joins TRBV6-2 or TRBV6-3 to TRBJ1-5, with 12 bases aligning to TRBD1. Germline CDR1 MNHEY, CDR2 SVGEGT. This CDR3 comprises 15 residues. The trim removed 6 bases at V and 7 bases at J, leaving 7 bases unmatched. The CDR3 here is CASSSGTGGWQPQHF. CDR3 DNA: TGTGCCAGCAGCTCCGGGACAGGGGGCTGGCAGCCCCAGCATTTT.

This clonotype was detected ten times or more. The CDR3 protein is CASSNTGELFF. CDR3 sequence (DNA): TGTGCCAGCAGTAACACCGGGGAGCTGTTTTTT. This chain links TRBV6-1 with TRBJ2-2; no clear D gene. Germline lookup yields CDR1 MNHNS and CDR2 SASEGT. Trimming removed 5 bases at V and 2 bases at J, with 0 bases between. The CDR3 contains 11 residues.

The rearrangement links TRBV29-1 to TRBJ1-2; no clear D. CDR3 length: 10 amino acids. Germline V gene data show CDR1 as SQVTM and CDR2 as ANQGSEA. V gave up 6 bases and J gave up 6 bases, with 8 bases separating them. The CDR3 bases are TGCAGCGTCGCTCGCGATGGCTACACCTTC. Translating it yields CSVARDGYTF.

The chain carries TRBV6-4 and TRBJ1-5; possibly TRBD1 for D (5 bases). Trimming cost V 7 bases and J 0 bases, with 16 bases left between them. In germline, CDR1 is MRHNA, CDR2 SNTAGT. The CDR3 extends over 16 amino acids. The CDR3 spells CASTRQTFNSNQPQHF. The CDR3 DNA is TGTGCCAGCACCAGACAGACTTTTAATAGCAATCAGCCCCAGCATTTT.

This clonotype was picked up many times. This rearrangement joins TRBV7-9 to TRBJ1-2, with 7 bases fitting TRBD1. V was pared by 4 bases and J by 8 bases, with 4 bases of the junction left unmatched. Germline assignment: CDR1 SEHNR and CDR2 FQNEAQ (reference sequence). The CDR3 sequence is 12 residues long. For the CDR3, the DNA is TGTGCCAGCAGCTCGACAGGGAGAGGCTACACCTTC. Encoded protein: CASSSTGRGYTF.

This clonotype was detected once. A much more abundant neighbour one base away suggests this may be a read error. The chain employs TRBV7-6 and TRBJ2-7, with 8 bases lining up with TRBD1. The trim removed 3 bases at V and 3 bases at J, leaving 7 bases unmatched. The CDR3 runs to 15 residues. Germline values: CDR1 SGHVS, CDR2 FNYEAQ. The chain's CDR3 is CASSFGTGLVYEQYF. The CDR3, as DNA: TGTGCCAGCAGCTTCGGGACAGGCCTAGTCTACGAGCAGTACTTC.

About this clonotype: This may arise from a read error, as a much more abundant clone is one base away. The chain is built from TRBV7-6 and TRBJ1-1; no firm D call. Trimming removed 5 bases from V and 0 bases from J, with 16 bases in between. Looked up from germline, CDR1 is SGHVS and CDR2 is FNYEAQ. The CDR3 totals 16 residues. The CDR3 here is CASSPTTLDMNTEAFF. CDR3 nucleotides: TGTGCCAGCAGCCCTACGACACTCGACATGAACACTGAAGCTTTCTTT.

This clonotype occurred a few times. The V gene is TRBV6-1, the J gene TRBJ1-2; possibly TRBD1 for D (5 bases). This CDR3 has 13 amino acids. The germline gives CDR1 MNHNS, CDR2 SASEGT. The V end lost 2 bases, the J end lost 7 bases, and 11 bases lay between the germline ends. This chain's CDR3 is CASSERGFGGYTF. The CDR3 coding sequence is TGTGCCAGCAGTGAAAGGGGTTTCGGTGGCTACACCTTC.

The CDR3, as DNA: TGCAGTGCTAGAGATACGAGGTGGGGGGGGTACAATGAGCAGTTCTTC. Residues: CSARDTRWGGYNEQFF. The J gene is TRBJ2-1, the V gene TRBV20-1, with 7 bases that match TRBD2. With 0 bases clipped from V and 4 bases from J, the junction kept 9 bases outside the gene matches. Germline lookup yields CDR1 DFQATT and CDR2 SNEGSKA (reference sequence). The CDR3 has 16 amino acids.

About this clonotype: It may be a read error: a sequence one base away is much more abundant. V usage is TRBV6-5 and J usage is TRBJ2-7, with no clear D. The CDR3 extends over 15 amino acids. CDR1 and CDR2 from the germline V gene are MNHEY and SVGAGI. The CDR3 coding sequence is TGTGCCGGCAGTTTCCATCCAAGGGTTTTCGACGAGCAGTACGTC. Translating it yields CAGSFHPRVFDEQYV.

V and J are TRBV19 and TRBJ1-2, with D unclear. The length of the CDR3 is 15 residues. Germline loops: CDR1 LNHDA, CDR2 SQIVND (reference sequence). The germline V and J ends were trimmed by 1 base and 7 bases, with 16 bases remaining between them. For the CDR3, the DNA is TGTGCCAGTAGTATAGTTTTCGGCCGGGTCGGTGGCTACACCTTC. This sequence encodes CASSIVFGRVGGYTF.

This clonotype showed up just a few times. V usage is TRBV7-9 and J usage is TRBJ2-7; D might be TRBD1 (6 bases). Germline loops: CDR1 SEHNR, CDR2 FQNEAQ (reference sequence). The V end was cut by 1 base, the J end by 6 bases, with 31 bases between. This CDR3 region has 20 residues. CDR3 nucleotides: TGTGCCAGCAGCTTAGGCCTGGGGGCGGACGTAAGGGAGAAAGAGGCCGAGCAGTACTTC. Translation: CASSLGLGADVREKEAEQYF.

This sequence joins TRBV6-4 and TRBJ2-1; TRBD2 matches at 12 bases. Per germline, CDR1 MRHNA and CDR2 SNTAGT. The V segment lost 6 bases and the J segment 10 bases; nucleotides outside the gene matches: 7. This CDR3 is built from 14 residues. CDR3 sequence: CASSSTSGGYEQFF. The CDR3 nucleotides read TGTGCCAGCAGCAGTACTAGCGGGGGGTACGAGCAGTTCTTC.

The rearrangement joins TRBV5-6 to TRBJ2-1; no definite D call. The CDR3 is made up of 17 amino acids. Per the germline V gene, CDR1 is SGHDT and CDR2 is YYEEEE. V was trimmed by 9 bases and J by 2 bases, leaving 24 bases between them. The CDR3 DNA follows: TGTGCCAACAAAAAGTTTTTTGAGGATCCTACCTACAATGAGCAGTTCTTC. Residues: CANKKFFEDPTYNEQFF.

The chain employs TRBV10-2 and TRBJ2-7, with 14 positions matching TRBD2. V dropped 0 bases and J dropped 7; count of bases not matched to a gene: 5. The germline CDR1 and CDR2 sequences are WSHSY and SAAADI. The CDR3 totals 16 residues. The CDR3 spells CASSESGLAGAWEQYV. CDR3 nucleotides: TGCGCCAGCAGTGAGTCGGGACTAGCGGGGGCCTGGGAGCAGTACGTC.

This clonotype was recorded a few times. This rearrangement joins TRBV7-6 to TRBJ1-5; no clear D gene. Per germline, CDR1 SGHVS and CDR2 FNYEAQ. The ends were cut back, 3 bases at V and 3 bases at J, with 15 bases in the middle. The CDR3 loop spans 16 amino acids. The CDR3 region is CASSFKSPPLNQPQHF. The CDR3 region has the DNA TGTGCCAGCAGCTTTAAGTCCCCCCCCCTCAATCAGCCCCAGCATTTT.

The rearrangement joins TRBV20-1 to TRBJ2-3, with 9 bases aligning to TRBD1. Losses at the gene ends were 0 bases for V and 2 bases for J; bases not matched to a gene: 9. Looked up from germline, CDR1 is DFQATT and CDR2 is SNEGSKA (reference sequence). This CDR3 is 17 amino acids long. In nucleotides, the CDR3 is TGCAGTGCTAGAGAGGACAGGGGCTCGGTGTACACAGATACGCAGTATTTT. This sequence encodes CSAREDRGSVYTDTQYF.

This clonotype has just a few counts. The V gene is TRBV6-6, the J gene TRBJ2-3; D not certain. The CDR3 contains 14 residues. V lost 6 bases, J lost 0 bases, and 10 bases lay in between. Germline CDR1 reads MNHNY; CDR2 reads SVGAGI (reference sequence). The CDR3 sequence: CASSVVASTDTQYF. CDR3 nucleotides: TGTGCCAGCAGCGTCGTGGCTAGCACAGATACGCAGTATTTT.